Listed below are T cell receptor beta chains from one sample, sequenced in a study of blood T cell repertoires in COVID-19. The protocol was immunoSEQ multiplex PCR, while the TCRdb copy is restricted to in-frame clones and leaves out a portion. Of about 150,000 clones listed, approximately 78% are singletons. The sample taken for sequencing was peripheral blood. All receptors come from a man at least 80 years old with acute or convalescent COVID-19. Both conserved end residues are trimmed from each CDR3.

CDR3 length: 13
J gene: TRBJ2-5
V gene: TRBV28
CDR3 protein: ASTPGAGGLETQY

CDR3 length: 10
J gene: TRBJ2-7
V gene: TRBV27
CDR3 protein: ATQKGAYEQY

CDR3 length: 10
J gene: TRBJ1-4
V gene: TRBV5-1
CDR3 protein: ASSLAGEKLF

CDR3 length: 14
J gene: TRBJ2-3
V gene: TRBV4-2
CDR3 protein: ASSQASGGAEDTQY

CDR3 length: 12
J gene: TRBJ1-1
V gene: TRBV7-2
CDR3 protein: ASSPTGGDTEAF

CDR3 length: 12
J gene: TRBJ1-4
V gene: TRBV19
CDR3 protein: ASSIWGLDEKLF

CDR3 length: 13
J gene: TRBJ1-4
V gene: TRBV5-4
CDR3 protein: ASSSSPRSDEKLF

CDR3 length: 13
J gene: TRBJ1-6
V gene: TRBV5-6
CDR3 protein: ASSLVQGFDSPLH

CDR3 length: 10
J gene: TRBJ2-7
V gene: TRBV12-3/TRBV12-4
CDR3 protein: ASSLAGYEQY

CDR3 length: 13
J gene: TRBJ2-3
V gene: TRBV7-2
CDR3 protein: ASSLAPGNTDTQY

CDR3 length: 9
J gene: TRBJ1-5
V gene: TRBV12-3/TRBV12-4
CDR3 protein: TSSLNQPQH

CDR3 length: 12
J gene: TRBJ1-3
V gene: TRBV9
CDR3 protein: ASSAQGWENTIY

CDR3 length: 12
J gene: TRBJ2-1
V gene: TRBV2
CDR3 protein: ASSEQGIYNEQF

CDR3 length: 11
J gene: TRBJ1-2
V gene: TRBV7-2
CDR3 protein: ASSQVLGYGYT

CDR3 length: 11
J gene: TRBJ1-2
V gene: TRBV5-4
CDR3 protein: ASSIQGMGGYT

CDR3 length: 13
J gene: TRBJ1-2
V gene: TRBV5-1
CDR3 protein: ASSLAGSLDYGYT

CDR3 length: 14
J gene: TRBJ1-2
V gene: TRBV19
CDR3 protein: ASSIFPGGVDYGYT

CDR3 length: 12
J gene: TRBJ2-5
V gene: TRBV27
CDR3 protein: ASSLSRTSETQY

CDR3 length: 13
J gene: TRBJ2-7
V gene: TRBV4-1
CDR3 protein: ASSQTPGGPYEQY

CDR3 length: 12
J gene: TRBJ1-2
V gene: TRBV28
CDR3 protein: ASSLWDGVSGYT

CDR3 length: 13
J gene: TRBJ2-5
V gene: TRBV19
CDR3 protein: ATKGLAGIQETQY

CDR3 length: 12
J gene: TRBJ2-5
V gene: TRBV5-4
CDR3 protein: ASSYQGAIETQY

CDR3 length: 14
J gene: TRBJ2-6
V gene: TRBV19
CDR3 protein: ASSITDTSGANVLT

CDR3 length: 12
J gene: TRBJ2-7
V gene: TRBV6-5
CDR3 protein: AIRRGQEAYEQY

CDR3 length: 12
J gene: TRBJ2-2
V gene: TRBV6-5
CDR3 protein: ASRDRPDTGELF

CDR3 length: 12
J gene: TRBJ2-1
V gene: TRBV6-1
CDR3 protein: ASCEAGGYNEQF

CDR3 length: 14
J gene: TRBJ2-3
V gene: TRBV5-1
CDR3 protein: ASSYASGRRGDTQY

CDR3 length: 13
J gene: TRBJ2-5
V gene: TRBV7-8
CDR3 protein: ASSSTAPLKETQY

CDR3 length: 13
J gene: TRBJ1-1
V gene: TRBV28
CDR3 protein: ASSLGTGGITEAF

CDR3 length: 13
J gene: TRBJ2-7
V gene: TRBV5-1
CDR3 protein: ASRSGLGTRDEQY

CDR3 length: 17
J gene: TRBJ1-5
V gene: TRBV5-8
CDR3 protein: ASSLVQGAGAYSNQPQH

CDR3 length: 13
J gene: TRBJ1-1
V gene: TRBV11-1
CDR3 protein: ASSRRTGMNTEAF

CDR3 length: 11
J gene: TRBJ1-1
V gene: TRBV5-1
CDR3 protein: ASSFNYNTEAF

CDR3 length: 12
J gene: TRBJ2-2
V gene: TRBV7-3
CDR3 protein: ASSPSPPPGELF

CDR3 length: 13
J gene: TRBJ2-5
V gene: TRBV3-1/TRBV3-2
CDR3 protein: ASSRSLAGVETQY

CDR3 length: 11
J gene: TRBJ2-2
V gene: TRBV6-5
CDR3 protein: ASSLLGPGELF

CDR3 length: 11
J gene: TRBJ1-1
V gene: TRBV29-1
CDR3 protein: SLSTGLNTEAF

CDR3 length: 13
J gene: TRBJ2-7
V gene: TRBV7-9
CDR3 protein: ASSPDRLISGEQY

CDR3 length: 12
J gene: TRBJ2-5
V gene: TRBV6-5
CDR3 protein: ASSYHRGVETQY

CDR3 length: 11
J gene: TRBJ2-3
V gene: TRBV6-5
CDR3 protein: ASSSKQGDTQY

CDR3 length: 13
J gene: TRBJ2-7
V gene: TRBV9
CDR3 protein: ASSVRDRNPYEQY

CDR3 length: 11
J gene: TRBJ1-3
V gene: TRBV14
CDR3 protein: ASSPRPGGIIY